A single sample gave rise to the 14 T cell receptor beta chains below, sequenced in a study of T cell repertoires in cytomegalovirus infection. TCRdb re-called the reads through MiXCR, storing one row per CDR3 protein. The sample includes roughly 630,000 distinct CDR3 sequences, 20% to 25% of them seen just once. The material sequenced was CD8+ T cells from PBMCs. These TCRs come from a human donor in good health (CMV status not recorded). Some clones in this sample may be carry-over from other donors' samples.

There are many counts of this clonotype. The chain uses TRBV7-6 and TRBJ2-5, with D perhaps being TRBD1 or TRBD2 (6 bases each). CDR1 is SGHVS and CDR2 is FNYEAQ in the germline V gene. The germline V and J ends were trimmed by 1 base and 5 bases, with 14 bases remaining between them. The CDR3 has 15 residues. CDR3 loop: CASSLGGGPVETQYF. The CDR3 nucleotides read TGTGCCAGCAGCTTAGGAGGGGGGCCAGTGGAGACCCAGTACTTC.

In nucleotides, the CDR3 is TGCGCCTCGACCCAGTCCCTAACAGGGTTGGGCAATCAGCCCCAGCATTTT. Protein sequence: CASTQSLTGLGNQPQHF. V gene TRBV10-2 combines with J gene TRBJ1-5; TRBD1 might be the D (6 bases). This CDR3 region has 17 residues. Germline assignment: CDR1 WSHSY and CDR2 SAAADI. V was trimmed by 11 bases and J by 2 bases, leaving 25 bases between them.

This clonotype was seen a handful of times. The chain uses TRBV20-1 and TRBJ2-7; tentatively, D is TRBD2 (5 bases). The V and J ends lost 3 bases and 2 bases respectively, with 20 bases between them. The CDR3 contains 16 residues. Germline CDR1 DFQATT, CDR2 SNEGSKA (reference sequence). The CDR3 reads CSARTQGPYGAYEQYF. The CDR3 nucleotides read TGCAGTGCTAGGACGCAAGGACCTTACGGGGCCTACGAGCAGTACTTC.

The rearrangement uses TRBV7-9 and TRBJ1-6, with D possibly TRBD1 on 6 matching bases. Trimming took 2 bases from V and 7 from J, leaving 15 bases between them. Germline V gives CDR1 SEHNR, CDR2 FQNEAQ (reference sequence). This CDR3 has 16 residues. The CDR3 nucleotides read TGTGCCAGCAGCTTACCGGGGGCGCGTTCCAATTCACCCCTCCACTTT. It translates to CASSLPGARSNSPLHF. Supplemented by reference TRBV7-9 and TRBJ1-6, the full variable domain reads DTGVSQNPRHKITKRGQNVTFRCDPISEHNRLYWYRQTLGQGPEFLTYFQNEAQLEKSRLLSDRFSAERPKGSFSTLEIQRTEQGDSAMYLCASSLPGARSNSPLHFGNGTRLTVT.

This clonotype was observed many times. The J gene is TRBJ2-3, the V gene TRBV6-2 or TRBV6-3, with no clear D. Trimming removed 4 bases at V and 4 bases at J, with 12 bases between. This CDR3 comprises 14 residues. The V gene's germline CDR1 is MNHEY and CDR2 SVGEGT. The CDR3 DNA is TGTGCCAGCAGTTTCGGAACGTCTTCAGATACGCAGTATTTT. It translates to CASSFGTSSDTQYF.

The chain's CDR3 is CASSLRESGYEQYV. The CDR3 DNA reads as TGTGCCAGCAGTCTCAGGGAGAGTGGGTACGAGCAGTACGTC. V is TRBV28 and J is TRBJ2-7; D may match TRBD1 or TRBD2 (5 bases each). In germline, CDR1 is MDHEN, CDR2 SYDVKM. Trimming left V 5 bases short and J 4 bases short, with 15 bases between. CDR3 length equals 14 residues.

In its sample, this clonotype was seen many times. The V and J genes are TRBV10-3 and TRBJ2-1; either TRBD1 or TRBD2 may supply D (6 bases each). V lost 6 bases and J lost 4, with 16 bases in between. CDR1 ENHRY and CDR2 SYGVKD come from the germline V gene. The CDR3 loop spans 15 amino acids. CDR3 amino acids: CAISTTGATYNEQFF. CDR3 in DNA: TGTGCCATCAGCACTACGGGGGCTACTTACAATGAGCAGTTCTTC.

In its sample, this clonotype was seen many times. CDR3 in DNA: TGTGCCAGCAGCAGCCCCGCGGGGCCCCAAGGGGACGGCTACACCTTC. Translation: CASSSPAGPQGDGYTF. The J gene is TRBJ1-2, the V gene TRBV7-9, with D tentatively TRBD1 (5 bases). This CDR3 is built from 16 residues. Trimming took 5 bases from V and 8 from J, leaving 24 bases between them. The germline CDR1 and CDR2 sequences are SEHNR and FQNEAQ (reference sequence).

This clonotype has a count of ten or more. The genes are TRBV4-1 and TRBJ2-2; no reliable D call. The germline V gene has CDR1 MGHRA and CDR2 YSYEKL. Trimming left V 2 bases short and J 6 bases short, with 10 bases between. There are 14 residues in the CDR3. The CDR3 loop reads CASSQTVEPGELFF. The CDR3, as DNA: TGCGCCAGCAGCCAAACGGTGGAACCCGGGGAGCTGTTTTTT.

Concerning this clonotype itself: A clone one base away is much larger, so this may be a read error. The chain couples TRBV7-3 to TRBJ2-1; TRBD1 might be the D (6 bases). CDR3 length equals 13 residues. CDR1 and CDR2 from the germline V gene are SGHTA and FQGTGA. The V end was cut by 10 bases, the J end by 6 bases, with 16 bases between. The chain's CDR3 is CANTSTGGNEQFF. DNA for the CDR3: TGTGCCAACACCTCGACAGGAGGCAATGAGCAGTTCTTC. Together with reference TRBV7-3 and TRBJ2-1, the CDR3 gives the full variable domain: GAGVSQTPSNKVTEKGKYVELRCDPISGHTALYWYRQSLGQGPEFLIYFQGTGAADDSGLPNDRFFAVRPEGSVSTLKIQRTERGDSAVYLCANTSTGGNEQFFGPGTRLTVL.

In this sample, this clonotype turned up a few times. The gene calls are TRBV6-5 and TRBJ1-1; weak D call: TRBD1 (6 bases). The germline V and J ends were trimmed by 0 bases and 7 bases, with 15 bases remaining between them. Germline V gives CDR1 MNHEY, CDR2 SVGAGI. The CDR3 contains 15 residues. CDR3 DNA: TGTGCCAGCAGTTACTCGATTCCGGGGGCGATTGAAGCTTTCTTT. It translates to CASSYSIPGAIEAFF.

This clonotype appeared many times. V and J are TRBV7-6 and TRBJ2-5, with D possibly TRBD2 on 6 matching bases. The V end lost 5 bases, the J end lost 2 bases, and 18 bases lay between the germline ends. The CDR3 has 16 residues. The germline V gene has CDR1 SGHVS and CDR2 FNYEAQ. The DNA for the CDR3 is TGTGCCAGCAGCCCCCCTACGGGGGTCAATCAAGAGACCCAGTACTTC. Amino acid sequence: CASSPPTGVNQETQYF.

Ten or more counts support this clonotype. The genes are TRBV6-5 and TRBJ1-6; 7 nucleotides align to TRBD1. Germline-derived CDR1 and CDR2 are MNHEY and SVGAGI. The CDR3 consists of 15 residues. The V segment lost 5 bases and the J segment 6 bases; nucleotides outside the gene matches: 7. The CDR3 sequence: CASSPTGARNSPLHF. The CDR3 nucleotides read TGTGCCAGCAGTCCCACAGGGGCGCGTAATTCACCCCTCCACTTT.

The chain couples TRBV5-1 to TRBJ1-5, with D maybe TRBD1 (5 bases). Germline V lookup: CDR1 SGHRS, CDR2 YFSETQ. The germline V and J ends were trimmed by 4 bases and 0 bases, with 11 bases remaining between them. This CDR3 contains 15 residues. The CDR3 region has the DNA TGCGCCAGCAGCCAGGGCCCTTATAGCAATCAGCCCCAGCATTTT. The encoded protein is CASSQGPYSNQPQHF.